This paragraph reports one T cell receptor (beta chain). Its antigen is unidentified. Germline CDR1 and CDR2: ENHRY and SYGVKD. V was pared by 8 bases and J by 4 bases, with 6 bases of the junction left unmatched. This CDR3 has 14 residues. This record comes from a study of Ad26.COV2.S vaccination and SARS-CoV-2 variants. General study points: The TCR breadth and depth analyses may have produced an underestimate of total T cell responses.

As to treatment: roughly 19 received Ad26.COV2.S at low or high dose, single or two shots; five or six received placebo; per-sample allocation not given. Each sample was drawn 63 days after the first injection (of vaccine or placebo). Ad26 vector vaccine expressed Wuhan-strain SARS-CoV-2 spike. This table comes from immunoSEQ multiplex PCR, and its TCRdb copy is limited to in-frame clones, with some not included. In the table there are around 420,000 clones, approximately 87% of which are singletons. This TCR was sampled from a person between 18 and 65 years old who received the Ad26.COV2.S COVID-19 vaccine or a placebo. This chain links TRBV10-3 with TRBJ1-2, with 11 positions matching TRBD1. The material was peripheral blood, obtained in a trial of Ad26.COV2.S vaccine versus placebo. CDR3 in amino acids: CAIAGTGGLYGYTF. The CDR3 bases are TGTGCCATCGCCGGGACAGGGGGGCTCTATGGCTACACCTTC.